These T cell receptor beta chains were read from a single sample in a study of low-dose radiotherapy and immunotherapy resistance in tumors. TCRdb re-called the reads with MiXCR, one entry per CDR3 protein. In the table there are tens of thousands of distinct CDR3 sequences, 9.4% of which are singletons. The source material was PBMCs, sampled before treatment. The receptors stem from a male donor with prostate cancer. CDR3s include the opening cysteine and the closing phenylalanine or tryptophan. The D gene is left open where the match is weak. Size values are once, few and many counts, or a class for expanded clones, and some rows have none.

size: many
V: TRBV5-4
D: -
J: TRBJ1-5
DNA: TGTGCCAGCAGCTTGGTTGGGTACTATCAGCCCCAGCATTTT
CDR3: CASSLVGYYQPQHF

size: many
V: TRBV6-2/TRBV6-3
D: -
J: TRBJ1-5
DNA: TGTGCCAGCAGTTGGATGGGGCAGGGTCAGCCCCAGCATTTT
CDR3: CASSWMGQGQPQHF

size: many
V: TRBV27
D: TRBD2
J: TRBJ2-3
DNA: TGTGCCAGCAGAACCCTAGCGGGAGAACCCAACGCGCAGTATTTT
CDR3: CASRTLAGEPNAQYF

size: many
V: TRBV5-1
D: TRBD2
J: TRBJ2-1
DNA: TGCGCCAGCAGCCACGGGGGGCTAGCGGGCGGGGGCTCCTACAATGAGCAGTTCTTC
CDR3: CASSHGGLAGGGSYNEQFF

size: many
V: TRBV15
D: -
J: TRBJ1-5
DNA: TGTGCCACCAGCAGAGCGGGACGGTTGAATCAGCCCCAGCATTTT
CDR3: CATSRAGRLNQPQHF

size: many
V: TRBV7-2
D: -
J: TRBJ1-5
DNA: TGTGCCAGCAGCTCAGTACATCTTAGCAATCAGCCCCAGCATTTT
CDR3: CASSSVHLSNQPQHF

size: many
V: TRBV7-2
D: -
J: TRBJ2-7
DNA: TGTGCCAGCAGCTTGGACTTCTCCTACGAGCAGTACTTC
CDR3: CASSLDFSYEQYF

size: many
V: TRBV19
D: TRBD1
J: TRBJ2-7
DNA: TGTGCCAGTAGTGGGACAGGGCCTTACGAGCAGTACTTC
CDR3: CASSGTGPYEQYF

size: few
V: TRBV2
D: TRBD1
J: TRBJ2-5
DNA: TGTGCCAGCAGCACAGGGGGGTGGGAGACCCAGTACTTC
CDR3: CASSTGGWETQYF

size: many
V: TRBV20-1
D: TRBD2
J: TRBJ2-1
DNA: TGCAGTGCTAGTCCCGCTAGCGGACACAATGAGCAGTTCTTC
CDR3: CSASPASGHNEQFF

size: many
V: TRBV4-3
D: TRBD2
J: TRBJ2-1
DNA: TGCGCCAGCAGCCAAGGGAGGGGGACTAGCGGGAGGGTAGGCAATGAGCAGTTCTTC
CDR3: CASSQGRGTSGRVGNEQFF

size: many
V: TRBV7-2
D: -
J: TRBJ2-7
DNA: TGTGCCAGCAGCTCGCAGGGCTACGAGCAGTACTTC
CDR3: CASSSQGYEQYF

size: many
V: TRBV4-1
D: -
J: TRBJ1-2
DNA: TGCGCCAGCAGCCAAGGGCCGGGGGGCGGCTATGGCTACACCTTC
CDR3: CASSQGPGGGYGYTF

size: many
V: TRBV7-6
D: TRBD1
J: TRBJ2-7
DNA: TGTGCCAGCAGCTCCGGACAGGCGGTCCACGAGCAGTACTTC
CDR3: CASSSGQAVHEQYF

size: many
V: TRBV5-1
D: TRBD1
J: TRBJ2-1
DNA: TGTGCCAGCAGCTTGTGGTGGGCACAGGGGGCCAATGAGCAGTTCTTC
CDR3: CASSLWWAQGANEQFF

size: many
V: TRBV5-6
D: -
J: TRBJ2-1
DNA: TGTGCCAGCAGCTGGGGTACCGGGACAAAATCCTACAATGAGCAGTTCTTC
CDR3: CASSWGTGTKSYNEQFF

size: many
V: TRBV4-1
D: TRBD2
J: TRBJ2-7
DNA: TGCGCCAGCAGCCAAGAGGCCAGCGGGAGTTACTACTCCTACGAGCAGTACTTC
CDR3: CASSQEASGSYYSYEQYF

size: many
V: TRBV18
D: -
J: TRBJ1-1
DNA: TGTGCCAGCTCACCGGCGGTGGCTGGGAACACTGAAGCTTTCTTT
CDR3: CASSPAVAGNTEAFF

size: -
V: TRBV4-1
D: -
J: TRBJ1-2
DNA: TGCGCCAGCAGCCAAGACAGGGCGGCTAACTATGGCTACACCTTC
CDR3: CASSQDRAANYGYTF

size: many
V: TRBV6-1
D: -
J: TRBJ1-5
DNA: TGTGCCAGCAGTTCAGACTCCGGCAGCAATCAGCCCCAGCATTTT
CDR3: CASSSDSGSNQPQHF

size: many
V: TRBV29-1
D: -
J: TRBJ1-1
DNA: TGCAGCGTTGTACCGAACACTGAAGCTTTCTTT
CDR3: CSVVPNTEAFF

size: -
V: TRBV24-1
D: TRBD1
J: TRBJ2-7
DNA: TGTGCCAGCACCCCCGCCGAAGACAGGGGGCAACGGCCCTACGAGCAGTACTTC
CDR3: CASTPAEDRGQRPYEQYF

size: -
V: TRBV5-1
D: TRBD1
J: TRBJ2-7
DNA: TGCGCCAGCACACCCGGGACAGGTCTCTACGAGCAGTACTTC
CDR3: CASTPGTGLYEQYF

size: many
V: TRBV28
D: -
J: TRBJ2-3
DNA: TGTGCCAGCAGTTCCCCCTTGGGACTCACAGATACGCAGTATTTT
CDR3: CASSSPLGLTDTQYF

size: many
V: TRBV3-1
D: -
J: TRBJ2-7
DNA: TGTGCCAGCAGCCAACCCGGACTTACTACCTACGAGCAGTACTTC
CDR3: CASSQPGLTTYEQYF

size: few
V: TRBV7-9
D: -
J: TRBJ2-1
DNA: TGTGCCAGCAGCCTTTCAAGCAATGAGCAGTTCTTC
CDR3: CASSLSSNEQFF

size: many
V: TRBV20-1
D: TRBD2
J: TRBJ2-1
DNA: TGCAGTACCGGGACTAGCGGGAGGGCCGGGAATGAGCAGTTCTTC
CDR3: CSTGTSGRAGNEQFF

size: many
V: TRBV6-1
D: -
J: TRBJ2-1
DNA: TGTGCCAGCAGTCTCGTGGAAGCGAATGAGCAGTTCTTC
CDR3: CASSLVEANEQFF

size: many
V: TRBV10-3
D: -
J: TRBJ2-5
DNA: TGTGCCATCAGTGAGCCCGGGAGAGGAGGGAAAGAGACCCAGTACTTC
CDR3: CAISEPGRGGKETQYF

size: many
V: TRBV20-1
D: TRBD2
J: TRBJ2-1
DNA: TGCAGTGCCAGTGTGCCATCCCGGACTAGCGAGGGTGATGAGCAGTTCTTC
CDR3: CSASVPSRTSEGDEQFF

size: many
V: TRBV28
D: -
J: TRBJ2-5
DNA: TGTGCCAGCAGTTTAAGTACAGCTGATGGCCCGTACTTC
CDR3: CASSLSTADGPYF

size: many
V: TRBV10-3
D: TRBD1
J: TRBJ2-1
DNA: TGTGCCATCAGTGGGGACAGGGTGCGGTACAATGAGCAGTTCTTC
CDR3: CAISGDRVRYNEQFF

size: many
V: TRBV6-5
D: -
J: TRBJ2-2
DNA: TGTGCCAGCAGGTCTACCGGGGAGCTGTTTTTT
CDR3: CASRSTGELFF

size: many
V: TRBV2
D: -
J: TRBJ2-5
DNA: TGTGCCAGCAGTGAAGCGTCCAAAGAGACCCAGTACTTC
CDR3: CASSEASKETQYF